The 19 T cell receptor beta chains presented below share a single source sample, sequenced in a study of T cell responses to AZD1222 COVID-19 vaccine. Measured with immunoSEQ multiplex PCR; TCRdb has only the in-frame clones, and not every one. The sample yields about 120,000 clones, 85% to 90% seen once. This specimen consisted of peripheral blood, obtained on day 0 of AZD1222 vaccination. All receptors come from an adult in good health.

The genes are TRBV5-6 and TRBJ2-1; tentative D call: TRBD2 (6 bases). Per the germline V gene, CDR1 is SGHDT and CDR2 is YYEEEE. Trimming left V 4 bases short and J 2 bases short, with 19 bases between. The length of the CDR3 is 17 residues. DNA of the CDR3: TGTGCCAGCAGCCTGGCCCCGCTAGCGAAGCCCTACAATGAGCAGTTCTTC. This sequence encodes CASSLAPLAKPYNEQFF.

This chain links TRBV19 with TRBJ1-4, with a possible D match to TRBD1 (5 bases). Germline V CDR1 and CDR2: LNHDA, SQIVND (reference sequence). The V and J ends lost 3 bases and 2 bases respectively, with 10 bases between them. The CDR3 is 15 residues long. In DNA form, the CDR3 reads TGTGCCAGTAGTATGCGCAGGGTTACTAATGAAAAACTGTTTTTT. It translates to CASSMRRVTNEKLFF.

The chain has TRBV7-6 and TRBJ2-7; possibly TRBD2 for D (6 bases). The V gene lost 8 bases and the J gene lost 6 bases, with 8 bases spanning the gap. Looked up from germline, CDR1 is SGHVS and CDR2 is FNYEAQ. The CDR3 consists of 10 residues. CDR3 sequence: CASGGSEQYF. The CDR3 DNA reads as TGTGCCAGCGGAGGGAGCGAGCAGTACTTC.

The chain has TRBV18 and TRBJ1-1, with D hard to call. The V end lost 3 bases, the J end lost 4 bases, and 12 bases lay between the germline ends. Germline assignment: CDR1 KGHSH and CDR2 LQKENI. The CDR3 loop spans 14 amino acids. This CDR3 is CASSPSAAATEAFF. DNA of the CDR3: TGTGCCAGCTCACCTTCGGCAGCGGCCACTGAAGCTTTCTTT. Variable domain in full (rest from reference TRBV18 and TRBJ1-1): NAGVMQNPRHLVRRRGQEARLRCSPMKGHSHVYWYRQLPEEGLKFMVYLQKENIIDESGMPKERFSAEFPKEGPSILRIQQVVRGDSAAYFCASSPSAAATEAFFGQGTRLTVV.

This clone was counted a few times. The J gene is TRBJ2-7, the V gene TRBV5-1, with D perhaps TRBD2 (6 bases). CDR1 is SGHRS and CDR2 is YFSETQ in the germline V gene. This CDR3 comprises 15 residues. V was shortened by 0 bases and J by 2 bases, with 12 bases between the two germline ends. The CDR3 DNA follows: TGCGCCAGCAGCTTGGCCGGGACTTCTACCTACGAGCAGTACTTC. Amino acid sequence: CASSLAGTSTYEQYF. Looking up the rest from reference TRBV5-1 and TRBJ2-7 gives the full variable domain: KAGVTQTPRYLIKTRGQQVTLSCSPISGHRSVSWYQQTPGQGLQFLFEYFSETQRNKGNFPGRFSGRQFSNSRSEMNVSTLELGDSALYLCASSLAGTSTYEQYFGPGTRLTVT.

This chain connects TRBV6-6 to TRBJ1-2; D is ambiguous. CDR1 and CDR2 (germline): MNHNY, SVGAGI (reference sequence). Trimming shortened V by 4 bases and J by 4 bases, and 10 bases separated the two germline ends. The CDR3 is 13 amino acids. CDR3 in DNA: TGTGCCAGCAGTTCTCCGCCGGCCTATGGCTACACCTTC. Translation: CASSSPPAYGYTF.

The chain carries TRBV27 and TRBJ2-1; TRBD2 might be the D (5 bases). Trimming removed 6 bases at V and 0 bases at J, with 15 bases between. Per the germline V gene, CDR1 is MNHEY and CDR2 is SMNVEV (reference sequence). CDR3 length: 16 amino acids. In nucleotides, the CDR3 is TGTGCCAGCAGGGCCCCCGGGGTTAGCTCCTACAATGAGCAGTTCTTC. Amino acids: CASRAPGVSSYNEQFF.

This sequence joins TRBV7-3 and TRBJ2-5, with D tentatively TRBD1 (5 bases). Trimming cost V 2 bases and J 0 bases, with 10 bases left between them. The length of the CDR3 is 15 residues. CDR1 and CDR2 from the germline V gene are SGHTA and FQGTGA. The CDR3 DNA reads TGTGCCAGCAGCTTAGGGGCAGCCGACCAAGAGACCCAGTACTTC. The encoded protein is CASSLGAADQETQYF. Full variable domain (remainder filled in from reference TRBV7-3 and TRBJ2-5): GAGVSQTPSNKVTEKGKYVELRCDPISGHTALYWYRQSLGQGPEFLIYFQGTGAADDSGLPNDRFFAVRPEGSVSTLKIQRTERGDSAVYLCASSLGAADQETQYFGPGTRLLVL.

V is TRBV5-1 and J is TRBJ1-1; weak D call: TRBD1 (5 bases). Trimming pared 0 bases from V and 13 bases from J, leaving 22 bases between. Germline CDR1 and CDR2: SGHRS and YFSETQ. The CDR3 sequence is 15 residues long. CDR3 nucleotide sequence: TGCGCCAGCAGCTTGGATGACCTGGGGCAGGCCGGCGGTTTCTTT. This translates into CASSLDDLGQAGGFF.

The chain carries TRBV5-1 and TRBJ1-2, with 7 bases lining up with TRBD1. The V gene's germline CDR1 is SGHRS and CDR2 YFSETQ. The trim removed 2 bases at V and 8 bases at J, leaving 6 bases unmatched. This CDR3 comprises 13 residues. The CDR3 DNA follows: TGCGCCAGCAGCTTCCCAGGGGGAGAGGGCTACACCTTC. As protein: CASSFPGGEGYTF. Using reference TRBV5-1 and TRBJ1-2 for the parts outside the CDR3, the full variable domain is KAGVTQTPRYLIKTRGQQVTLSCSPISGHRSVSWYQQTPGQGLQFLFEYFSETQRNKGNFPGRFSGRQFSNSRSEMNVSTLELGDSALYLCASSFPGGEGYTFGSGTRLTVV.

The chain is built from TRBV27 and TRBJ2-1; tentatively, D is TRBD2 (7 bases). Germline values: CDR1 MNHEY, CDR2 SMNVEV (reference sequence). Trimming removed 5 bases from V and 3 bases from J, with 17 bases in between. The CDR3 is made up of 16 amino acids. CDR3 sequence (DNA): TGTGCCAGCAGTACCCAGCGGGACAAACTCTACAATGAGCAGTTCTTC. Its protein is CASSTQRDKLYNEQFF.

The CDR3 sequence is CASSLGRETQYF. The CDR3 DNA reads as TGTGCCAGCAGCCTCGGGAGAGAGACCCAGTACTTC. V usage is TRBV11-1 and J usage is TRBJ2-5; a possible D gene is TRBD2 (6 bases). The CDR3 spans 12 residues. CDR1 is SGHAT, CDR2 FQDESV, per germline (reference sequence). V was shortened by 5 bases and J by 4 bases, with 8 bases between the two germline ends. The full variable domain, rest sourced from reference TRBV11-1 and TRBJ2-5, is EAEVAQSPRYKITEKSQAVAFWCDPISGHATLYWYRQILGQGPELLVQFQDESVVDDSQLPKDRFSAERLKGVDSTLKIQPAELGDSAMYLCASSLGRETQYFGPGTRLLVL.

V usage is TRBV6-1 and J usage is TRBJ1-5; no clear D. The CDR3 contains 15 residues. The germline V gene has CDR1 MNHNS and CDR2 SASEGT. The ends were cut back, 1 base at V and 1 base at J, with 8 bases in the middle. The DNA of the CDR3 is TGTGCCAGCAGTGAAGATAAGAAGAGCAATCAGCCCCAGCATTTT. This codes for CASSEDKKSNQPQHF.

This sequence joins TRBV11-2 and TRBJ2-5; the match to TRBD2 covers 9 bases. CDR1 is SGHAT and CDR2 is FQNNGV in the germline V gene. V lost 5 bases to trimming and J lost 13 bases; unmatched junction nucleotides: 14. The CDR3 contains 14 residues. The CDR3 bases are TGTGCCAGCAGCCCCGGGCTAGCGGGACGCCTGGGGTACTTC. Its protein is CASSPGLAGRLGYF.

J is TRBJ2-1 and V is TRBV10-2; possible D gene TRBD2, 6 bases. The V end lost 6 bases, the J end lost 4 bases, and 16 bases lay between the germline ends. The CDR3 has 15 residues. Germline assignment: CDR1 WSHSY and CDR2 SAAADI. CDR3 sequence: CASREGRGAYNEQFF. The CDR3 nucleotides read TGCGCCAGCAGAGAGGGGCGGGGTGCGTACAATGAGCAGTTCTTC.

This chain connects TRBV10-1 to TRBJ2-1, with D tentatively TRBD1 or TRBD2 (5 bases each). Germline assignment: CDR1 WNHNN and CDR2 SYGVQD (reference sequence). CDR3 length equals 11 residues. Trimming took off 2 bases at V and 15 bases at J, with 11 bases between the two ends. DNA of the CDR3: TGCGCCAGCAGTGAGGGGGCTAGCTGGTTCTTC. Translating gives CASSEGASWFF.

The J gene is TRBJ2-2, the V gene TRBV11-3; tentatively, D is TRBD1 or TRBD2 (5 bases each). CDR3 size: 13 residues. Trimming took off 7 bases at V and 7 bases at J, with 13 bases between the two ends. Germline CDR1 SGHNT, CDR2 YENEEA. The CDR3 loop reads CASKSGRVGELFF. CDR3 nucleotides: TGTGCCAGCAAATCGGGGCGGGTCGGGGAGCTGTTTTTT.

This clone was seen once. Because it lacks the conserved phenylalanine or tryptophan at the end, this CDR3 is likely a read error. This rearrangement joins TRBV5-1 to TRBJ1-2; perhaps TRBD1 as D (5 bases). CDR1 SGHRS and CDR2 YFSETQ come from the germline V gene. Trimming pared 0 bases from V and 8 bases from J, leaving 11 bases between. The CDR3 length is 13 residues. Written as DNA, the CDR3 is TGCGCCAGCAGCTTGGGAGGGGACGGGGGCTACACCTTG. Encoded protein: CASSLGGDGGYTL.

Only one count was recorded for this clone. The chain links TRBV5-1 to TRBJ1-6; D possibly corresponds to TRBD1 (6 bases). Germline-derived CDR1 and CDR2 are SGHRS and YFSETQ. CDR3 length equals 17 residues. V shed 0 bases and J shed 9 bases, with 19 bases lying between them. CDR3 in DNA: TGCGCCAGCAGCTTGGCACAGGGACGCACTGCGGGTTCACCCCTCCACTTT. Its protein product is CASSLAQGRTAGSPLHF.